Listed below are T cell receptor beta chains from one sample, sequenced in a study of blood T cell repertoires in COVID-19. Generated by immunoSEQ multiplex PCR, the TCRdb table keeps only in-frame clones and is missing some. The sample lists 55,000 to 80,000 clones; around 80% were seen once. The sequencing sample was made of peripheral blood. The receptor set was obtained from a man between 45 and 60 years old with active COVID-19. CDR3s include the opening cysteine and the closing phenylalanine or tryptophan. The D gene is left open where the match is weak. Size tells how often a clone was seen (once, few, many) or the class of an expanded clone, and some rows leave it out.

size: NA
J: TRBJ2-2
length: 12
V: TRBV9
D: NA
CDR3: CASAQRARELFF
DNA: TGTGCCAGCGCCCAGAGGGCTCGGGAGCTGTTTTTT

size: NA
J: TRBJ1-1
length: 14
V: TRBV7-9
D: NA
CDR3: CASSLLQRDTEAFF
DNA: TGTGCCAGCAGCTTACTCCAGCGGGACACTGAAGCTTTCTTT

size: few
J: TRBJ2-7
length: 13
V: TRBV3-1/TRBV3-2
D: NA
CDR3: CASSPGRSYEQYF
DNA: TGTGCCAGCAGCCCAGGTCGCTCCTACGAGCAGTACTTC

size: NA
J: TRBJ2-3
length: 14
V: TRBV5-1
D: NA
CDR3: CASSLVVATDTQYF
DNA: TGCGCCAGCAGCTTGGTAGTAGCCACAGATACGCAGTATTTT

size: NA
J: TRBJ1-2
length: 16
V: TRBV5-1
D: NA
CDR3: CASSDLNRVDNYGYTF
DNA: TGCGCCAGCAGCGACCTGAACAGGGTGGATAACTATGGCTACACCTTC

size: NA
J: TRBJ2-5
length: 15
V: TRBV7-9
D: NA
CDR3: CASSLVGQGGETQYF
DNA: TGTGCCAGCAGCTTAGTTGGGCAGGGCGGAGAGACCCAGTACTTC

size: NA
J: TRBJ2-3
length: 16
V: TRBV5-8
D: TRBD2
CDR3: CASSLEGLAGRDTQYF
DNA: TGTGCCAGCAGCTTGGAGGGACTAGCGGGTCGAGATACGCAGTATTTT

size: NA
J: TRBJ2-2
length: 20
V: TRBV21-1
D: NA
CDR3: CASSKEDVGLGDRGSGELFF
DNA: TGTGCCAGCAGCAAAGAAGACGTGGGATTAGGGGACAGGGGATCCGGGGAGCTGTTTTTT

size: once
J: TRBJ2-3
length: 15
V: TRBV7-2
D: NA
CDR3: CASSLPRTAGDTQYF
DNA: TGTGCCAGCAGCTTACCAAGGACAGCTGGAGATACGCAGTATTTT

size: few
J: TRBJ2-7
length: 13
V: TRBV7-9
D: NA
CDR3: CASSLAQLSEQYF
DNA: TGTGCCAGCAGCTTAGCCCAGTTAAGCGAGCAGTACTTC

size: NA
J: TRBJ1-5
length: 14
V: TRBV7-6
D: NA
CDR3: CASSPGGRNQPQHF
DNA: TGTGCCAGCAGCCCGGGGGGGAGGAATCAGCCCCAGCATTTT

size: NA
J: TRBJ2-5
length: 14
V: TRBV19
D: NA
CDR3: CASSTSGSGETQYF
DNA: TGTGCCAGTAGTACCTCCGGGAGCGGGGAGACCCAGTACTTC

size: NA
J: TRBJ1-5
length: 15
V: TRBV4-2
D: TRBD1
CDR3: CASSQEGTGSQPQHF
DNA: TGTGCCAGCAGCCAAGAAGGGACAGGGTCTCAGCCCCAGCATTTT